The 18 T cell receptor beta chains below were found in one sample sequenced in a study of beta chain features in type 1 diabetes. All of the isolated RNA was reverse transcribed, so expressed TCRB transcripts were sequenced. TCRdb's table, derived via immunoSEQ multiplex PCR, lists solely in-frame clones and lacks some. The sample lists tens of thousands of clones, roughly 60% occurring once. Source material: Tregs from blood. The receptors originated from a woman between 18 and 29 years old in good health.

The chain uses TRBV7-8 and TRBJ1-5; a possible D gene is TRBD1 (6 bases). CDR1 is SGHVS, CDR2 FQNEAQ, per germline. The CDR3 spans 16 residues. Trimming cost V 1 base and J 1 base, with 11 bases left between them. CDR3 residues: CASSLVGGMSNQPQHF. The CDR3 nucleotides are TGTGCCAGCAGCTTAGTAGGGGGAATGAGCAATCAGCCCCAGCATTTT.

This clone was seen more than once but under ten times. The CDR3: CASSLLVTLFTGELFF. In nucleotides, the CDR3 is TGTGCCAGCAGCTTGTTAGTGACACTTTTCACCGGGGAGCTGTTTTTT. The chain employs TRBV5-6 and TRBJ2-2; D gene ambiguous. Trimming cost V 1 base and J 4 bases, with 14 bases left between them. This CDR3 has 16 amino acids. Germline CDR1 and CDR2: SGHDT and YYEEEE.

This clone was observed a handful of times. The chain carries TRBV7-2 and TRBJ2-1; D is uncertain. Per germline, CDR1 SGHTA and CDR2 FQGNSA. The CDR3 extends over 15 amino acids. V lost 1 base and J 0 bases, leaving 7 bases between the germline ends. The CDR3: CASSLDWSSYNEQFF. CDR3 DNA: TGTGCCAGCAGCTTAGACTGGAGCTCCTACAATGAGCAGTTCTTC.

The chain uses TRBV4-3 and TRBJ2-3; 13 bases map to TRBD2. V shed 4 bases, J shed 3 bases, and the junction held 4 bases outside the gene matches. Germline lookup yields CDR1 LGHNA and CDR2 YSLEER. This CDR3 has 16 amino acids. The CDR3 sequence is CASSRRLAGGTDTQYF. The CDR3 nucleotides are TGCGCCAGCAGCCGAAGACTAGCGGGGGGTACAGATACGCAGTATTTT.

The chain has TRBV6-5 and TRBJ2-1; 9 bases align to TRBD2. The V gene's germline CDR1 is MNHEY and CDR2 SVGAGI. The CDR3 contains 15 residues. The V and J ends lost 5 bases and 2 bases, in that order; junction bases with no gene match: 4. The CDR3 region has the DNA TGTGCCAGCAGTGGCCGACTAGCGGCCTACAATGAGCAGTTCTTC. Its protein is CASSGRLAAYNEQFF.

This chain joins TRBV14 and TRBJ1-1; perhaps TRBD1 as D (6 bases). The V gene lost 9 bases and the J gene lost 1 base, with 15 bases spanning the gap. Germline V gives CDR1 SGHDN, CDR2 FVKESK. CDR3 length: 14 amino acids. CDR3 in amino acids: CASSPTGPNTEAFF. DNA for the CDR3: TGTGCCAGTTCTCCTACAGGGCCGAACACTGAAGCTTTCTTT.

The chain joins TRBV7-9 to TRBJ2-5, with no clear D. TRBJ2-7 explains the end of the DNA better; the J call may be wrong. The CDR3 runs to 14 residues. Germline V gives CDR1 SEHNR, CDR2 FQNEAQ (reference sequence). The CDR3 region has the DNA TGTGCCAGCAGCTTAGGGCAGGTCTCCTACGAGCAGTACTTC. It yields the protein CASSLGQVSYEQYF.

J is TRBJ1-5 and V is TRBV4-3, with 7 bases lining up with TRBD1. The V gene's germline CDR1 is LGHNA and CDR2 YSLEER. This CDR3 region has 16 residues. The J segment lost 7 bases and the V segment lost 0 bases, leaving 9 bases of the junction unmatched. The CDR3 DNA sequence: TGCGCCAGCAGCCAAGATTTGGAGGGGGCAAGGCAGCCCCAGCATTTT. This sequence encodes CASSQDLEGARQPQHF.

J is TRBJ1-4 and V is TRBV18; 8 nucleotides align to TRBD1. The germline CDR1 and CDR2 sequences are KGHSH and LQKENI. Trimming removed 6 bases from V and 13 bases from J; junction bases left unmatched: 7. The CDR3 consists of 12 residues. CDR3 protein: CASSPDRERLFF. The CDR3 DNA reads TGTGCCAGCTCGCCGGACAGGGAACGACTGTTTTTT.

CDR3 nucleotide sequence: TGCGCCAGCAGCCCGACGAAGTTAGGGAGCTCTGGAAACACCATATATTTT. Its protein product is CASSPTKLGSSGNTIYF. The V and J genes are TRBV4-3 and TRBJ1-3, with no clear D. The CDR3 has 17 amino acids. Trimming removed 4 bases at V and 0 bases at J, with 16 bases between. Germline V gene data show CDR1 as LGHNA and CDR2 as YSLEER.

The chain joins TRBV5-6 to TRBJ2-5; no clear D. This CDR3 is built from 12 residues. Trimming removed 1 base from V and 2 bases from J, with 3 bases in between. Germline-derived CDR1 and CDR2 are SGHDT and YYEEEE. CDR3 sequence reads: CASSLIQETQYF. The CDR3 region has the DNA TGTGCCAGCAGCTTGATACAAGAGACCCAGTACTTC.

The rearrangement joins TRBV6-1 to TRBJ2-5; 8 nucleotides agree with TRBD1. Trimming at V came to 5 bases and at J to 2 bases, leaving 7 bases not matched to a gene. CDR1 is MNHNS and CDR2 is SASEGT in the germline V gene. This CDR3 is built from 15 residues. The chain's CDR3 is CASSMDRVIQETQYF. The CDR3 nucleotides are TGTGCCAGCAGTATGGACAGGGTAATTCAAGAGACCCAGTACTTC.

This clone has a handful of counts. The chain combines TRBV18 with TRBJ1-1; no reliable D call. Germline V CDR1 and CDR2: KGHSH, LQKENI. V gave up 6 bases and J gave up 4 bases, with 6 bases separating them. The CDR3 loop spans 11 amino acids. Written as DNA, the CDR3 is TGTGCCAGCTCGCCGAGCACTGAAGCTTTCTTT. Residues: CASSPSTEAFF.

The chain is built from TRBV29-1 and TRBJ2-5, with a possible D match to TRBD1 (5 bases). The CDR3 runs to 12 residues. CDR1 and CDR2 (germline): SQVTM, ANQGSEA. Trimming took 7 bases from V and 2 from J, leaving 11 bases between them. The CDR3 spells CSGGREQETQYF. CDR3 bases: TGCAGCGGGGGCAGGGAACAAGAGACCCAGTACTTC. The complete variable domain, with remaining parts taken from reference TRBV29-1 and TRBJ2-5, reads SAVISQKPSRDICQRGTSLTIQCQVDSQVTMMFWYRQQPGQSLTLIATANQGSEATYESGFVIDKFPISRPNLTFSTLTVSNMSPEDSSIYLCSGGREQETQYFGPGTRLLVL.

This clone was found many times. This chain joins TRBV7-2 and TRBJ2-1; 13 nucleotides agree with TRBD2. This CDR3 region has 18 residues. Germline V gives CDR1 SGHTA, CDR2 FQGNSA. J gave up 7 bases and V 2 bases, and 11 bases lay outside the gene matches. CDR3 bases: TGTGCCAGCAGCTTATGGTCCTGGACTAGCGGGAGTAGTAATGAGCAGTTCTTC. It translates to CASSLWSWTSGSSNEQFF.

This clone was counted a few times. The V and J genes are TRBV19 and TRBJ2-1; 11 bases agree with TRBD2. In germline, CDR1 is LNHDA, CDR2 SQIVND (reference sequence). Trimming removed 5 bases from V and 0 bases from J; junction bases left unmatched: 6. There are 17 residues in the CDR3. This CDR3 reads CASSPTSGRTSYNEQFF. DNA for the CDR3: TGTGCCAGTAGTCCTACTAGCGGGAGAACCTCCTACAATGAGCAGTTCTTC.

This clone was recorded a few times. The V call is TRBV11-2, the J call TRBJ1-5; weak D call: TRBD1 (5 bases). Germline assignment: CDR1 SGHAT and CDR2 FQNNGV. Trimming took 5 bases from V and 3 from J, leaving 14 bases between them. This CDR3 comprises 15 residues. CDR3 loop: CASSPRAGLNQPQHF. In DNA, the CDR3 is TGTGCCAGCAGCCCCAGGGCAGGGCTCAATCAGCCCCAGCATTTT.

The genes are TRBV5-1 and TRBJ2-2; 8 bases line up with TRBD1. The length of the CDR3 is 15 residues. The V gene end was trimmed by 3 bases and the J gene end by 4 bases; junction bases not matched to a gene: 5. CDR1 and CDR2 from the germline V gene are SGHRS and YFSETQ. The CDR3 region has the DNA TGCGCCAGCAGCTCGGACAGGGCGGGCACCGGGGAGCTGTTTTTT. The encoded protein is CASSSDRAGTGELFF.